A selection of T cell receptor beta chains follows, all from one sample in a study of shared clonotypes between healthy human individuals. The repertoire was sequenced with immunoSEQ multiplex PCR; TCRdb's copy has only in-frame clones and lacks some. The table has just over 2,000,000 clones, about 95% seen once. Sequenced input: naive CD8+ T cells sorted from blood. These receptors were obtained from a young man in good health. CDR3s include the opening cysteine and the closing phenylalanine or tryptophan. A D gene is named only where the DNA matches it firmly. Not every row has a clone size; where given, it reads once, few, many or a size class.

j_call cdr3_length v_call d_call clone_size cdr3_nt cdr3_aa
TRBJ2-7 17 TRBV7-6 TRBD2 - TGTGCCAGCAGCATCGGACTAGCGGGGGCCCACGGGGACGAGCAGTACTTC CASSIGLAGAHGDEQYF
TRBJ2-2 14 TRBV4-3 - - TGCGCCAGCAGCAAGCTCTCGAACACCGGGGAGCTGTTTTTT CASSKLSNTGELFF
TRBJ2-5 15 TRBV11-1 TRBD1 - TGTGCCAGCAGCCGTCCACAGGGGGCTGGGGAGACCCAGTACTTC CASSRPQGAGETQYF
TRBJ2-1 17 TRBV11-2 TRBD2 - TGTGCCAGCAGCCCAGGGACTAGCGGGGGCCAGAACAATGAGCAGTTCTTC CASSPGTSGGQNNEQFF
TRBJ2-3 16 TRBV9 TRBD2 - TGTGCCAGCAGCGTAGATGCGGGAGGTAGCACAGATACGCAGTATTTT CASSVDAGGSTDTQYF
TRBJ2-1 16 TRBV7-2 - - TGTGCCAGCAGCCTCCCTGGGGGCCTCTTCCACAATGAGCAGTTCTTC CASSLPGGLFHNEQFF
TRBJ1-1 13 TRBV4-1 - - TGCGCCAGCAGCCACCCATCGAACACTGAAGCTTTCTTT CASSHPSNTEAFF
TRBJ2-7 16 TRBV10-1 - - TGCGCCAGCAGTGAGTCAGTCGGGACCGAGTCCTACGAGCAGTACTTC CASSESVGTESYEQYF
TRBJ2-1 15 TRBV7-6 TRBD2 - TGTGCCAGCAGCCCTACAGCGGGAGGGGGCCATGAGCAGTTCTTC CASSPTAGGGHEQFF
TRBJ2-5 15 TRBV9 TRBD2 - TGTGCCAGCAGCGTAGTAGCGGGAGCGGGGGAGACCCAGTACTTC CASSVVAGAGETQYF
TRBJ1-4 15 TRBV5-4 TRBD1 - TGTGCCAGCAGCTTGGGGACAGGGGGTGGTGAAAAACTGTTTTTT CASSLGTGGGEKLFF
TRBJ2-1 13 TRBV7-8 - - TGTGCCAGCAGCTTTCCTGAGGGCCATGAGCAGTTCTTC CASSFPEGHEQFF
TRBJ2-7 14 TRBV30 TRBD2 - TGTGCCTGGAGTGTTCTGGCGGGAGTAGACGAGCAGTACTTC CAWSVLAGVDEQYF
TRBJ2-1 14 TRBV9 - - TGTGCCAGCAGCTCCTGGGGAGACTACAATGAGCAGTTCTTC CASSSWGDYNEQFF
TRBJ1-2 16 TRBV6-5 - - TGTGCCAGCAGTTACTCGAGGGTTGGCGCAACCTATGGCTACACCTTC CASSYSRVGATYGYTF
TRBJ2-5 13 TRBV10-1 - - TGCGCCAGCAGTGAGTCGATGGGAGAGACCCAGTACTTC CASSESMGETQYF
TRBJ2-7 18 TRBV27 - - TGTGCCAGCAGTTTAATTCCTAACAGTCCGGGCCTCCAACACGAGCAGTACTTC CASSLIPNSPGLQHEQYF
TRBJ1-2 12 TRBV11-2 - - TGTGCCAGCAGCTTAGTTGGGGGAGGCTACACCTTC CASSLVGGGYTF
TRBJ1-5 16 TRBV6-5 - - TGTGCCAGCAGTTACTCCCGTCCTCTACCCAATCAGCCCCAGCATTTT CASSYSRPLPNQPQHF
TRBJ1-2 12 TRBV27 - - TGTGCCAGCAGCCAGTACGGCTATGGCTACACCTTC CASSQYGYGYTF
TRBJ2-5 12 TRBV7-8 TRBD2 once TGTGCCAGCAGCCCCGGCGGGGGGACCCAGTACTTC CASSPGGGTQYF
TRBJ2-3 17 TRBV2 TRBD2 - TGTGCCAGCAGTGATAGGACTAGCGGGAGGGGTACAGATACGCAGTATTTT CASSDRTSGRGTDTQYF
TRBJ2-5 16 TRBV7-2 - - TGTGCCAGCAGCATCCCTCGGGGCCTAGGCCAAGAGACCCAGTACTTC CASSIPRGLGQETQYF
TRBJ1-4 15 TRBV7-9 - - TGTGCCAGCAGCCCCTGGGGCGAAGGGGATGAAAAACTGTTTTTT CASSPWGEGDEKLFF
TRBJ1-1 13 TRBV30 TRBD1 - TGTGCCTGGAAGGGACAGGGCCGAACTGAAGCTTTCTTT CAWKGQGRTEAFF
TRBJ1-2 15 TRBV5-1 TRBD1 once TGCGCCAGCAGCTTCCGACAGGGACCCGACTATGGCTACACCTTC CASSFRQGPDYGYTF
TRBJ2-7 18 TRBV6-1 TRBD2 - TGTGCCAGCAGTGAAGCGCCACCACTAGCGGGAGGGGCCTACGAGCAGTACTTC CASSEAPPLAGGAYEQYF
TRBJ2-7 14 TRBV27 TRBD1 - TGTGCCAGCAGTTTATCAACAGGGGGCTACGAGCAGTACTTC CASSLSTGGYEQYF
TRBJ2-1 17 TRBV9 TRBD2 - TGTGCCAGCAGCGTAGATGGGACTAGCGGGAGAGTAGGCGAGCAGTTCTTC CASSVDGTSGRVGEQFF
TRBJ2-2 17 TRBV23-1 TRBD2 - TGCGCCAGCAGTCGCCGGACTAGCGGGGGGAACACCGGGGAGCTGTTTTTT CASSRRTSGGNTGELFF
TRBJ2-1 22 TRBV5-1 TRBD1 - TGCGCCAACGGACAGGTTCCAACTACCGGACCTCGGACTCGCCCCTCCTACAATGAGCAGTTCTTC CANGQVPTTGPRTRPSYNEQFF
TRBJ2-7 15 TRBV6-5 - - TGTGCCAGCAGTTACTCGGGCCCTGCCTCCTACGAGCAGTACTTC CASSYSGPASYEQYF
TRBJ2-7 13 TRBV27 - - TGTGCCAGCAGTTTGGCGGGCTCCTACGAGCAGTACTTC CASSLAGSYEQYF
TRBJ2-7 19 TRBV4-1 TRBD1 - TGCGCCAGCAGCCAAGGTGGACAGGGGGCTTACGTAGGAGGCTACGAGCAGTACTTC CASSQGGQGAYVGGYEQYF
TRBJ1-3 14 TRBV28 TRBD1 once TGTGCCGCAGGGACAGGGCCCTCCGGAAACACCATATATTTT CAAGTGPSGNTIYF
TRBJ1-1 14 TRBV6-5 - - TGTGCCAGCAGTTACTCGCCCAGTAACACTGAAGCTTTCTTT CASSYSPSNTEAFF
TRBJ1-4 15 TRBV9 TRBD1 - TGTGCCAGCAGCCCGCAGGGGACAGCTAATGAAAAACTGTTTTTT CASSPQGTANEKLFF
TRBJ2-5 16 TRBV11-2 TRBD2 - TGTGCCAGCAGCTTAGCGACTAGCGGGAGATGGGAGACCCAGTACTTC CASSLATSGRWETQYF
TRBJ1-1 16 TRBV6-5 - - TGTGCCAGCAGTTACTCATCGGGGGAGGTTGGGACTGAAGCTTTCTTT CASSYSSGEVGTEAFF
TRBJ2-4 13 TRBV5-4 TRBD1 - TGTGCCAGCAGCTTGGAGACAGGGGGCATTCAGTACTTC CASSLETGGIQYF
TRBJ2-7 17 TRBV6-1 TRBD2 - TGTGCCAGCAGTGCCGGGCCCGGACTAGCGGGGGGATACGAGCAGTACTTC CASSAGPGLAGGYEQYF
TRBJ2-2 15 TRBV30 - - TGTGCCTGGATGTGGGGCGTGGCGAACACCGGGGAGCTGTTTTTT CAWMWGVANTGELFF
TRBJ1-5 15 TRBV6-6 TRBD1 - TGTGCCAGCAGCCGGACAGGGCAGGGCAATCAGCCCCAGCATTTT CASSRTGQGNQPQHF
TRBJ2-5 16 TRBV10-3 TRBD2 - TGTGCCATCAGTGAGTCGCCTAGCGGGGTTCAAGAGACCCAGTACTTC CAISESPSGVQETQYF
TRBJ2-5 15 TRBV7-9 - - TGTGCCAGCAGCTTTTCAGGTGGACTTCAAGAGACCCAGTACTTC CASSFSGGLQETQYF
TRBJ2-7 15 TRBV7-9 - - TGTGCCAGCAGCTTAGAGGTCGGTGGATCCTACGAGCAGTACTTC CASSLEVGGSYEQYF
TRBJ2-1 13 TRBV6-5 - - TGTGCCAGTAGGGCAGTGGGGCACAATGAGCAGTTCTTC CASRAVGHNEQFF
TRBJ2-5 14 TRBV27 - - TGTGCCAGCAGTTTACTGGACAGTCAAGAGACCCAGTACTTC CASSLLDSQETQYF